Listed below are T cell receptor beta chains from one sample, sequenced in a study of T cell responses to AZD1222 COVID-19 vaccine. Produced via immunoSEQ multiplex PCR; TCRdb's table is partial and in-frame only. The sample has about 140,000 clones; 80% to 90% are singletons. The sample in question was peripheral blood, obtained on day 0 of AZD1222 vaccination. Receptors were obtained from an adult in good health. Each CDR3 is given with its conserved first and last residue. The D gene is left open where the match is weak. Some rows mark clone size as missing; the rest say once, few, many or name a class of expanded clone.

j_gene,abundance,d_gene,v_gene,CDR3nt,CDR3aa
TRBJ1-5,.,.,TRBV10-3,TGTGCCATCAGTGCGGGGGCAGGTAGCAATCAGCCCCAGCATTTT,CAISAGAGSNQPQHF
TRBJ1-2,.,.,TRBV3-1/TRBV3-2,TGTGCCAGCAGCCAAGATCTTACAGGGACCGTAATGGGCTACACCTTC,CASSQDLTGTVMGYTF
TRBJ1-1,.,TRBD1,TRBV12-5,TGTGCTAGTGTTGGACAGGAGGGGACTGAAGCTTTCTTT,CASVGQEGTEAFF
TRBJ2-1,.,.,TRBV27,TGTGCCAGCAGTTTATTTTCCTTAGGGGAGCAGTTCTTC,CASSLFSLGEQFF
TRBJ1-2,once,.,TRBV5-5,TGTGCCAGCAGCTTGGAGGCAAGCTCCTATGGCTACACCTTC,CASSLEASSYGYTF
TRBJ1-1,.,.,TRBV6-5,TGTGCCAGCAGTCCGAGTTGGGCCATGAACACTGAAGCTTTCTTT,CASSPSWAMNTEAFF
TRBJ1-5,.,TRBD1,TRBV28,TGTGCCATCTTGGACAGGGCTTATCAGCCCCAGCATTTT,CAILDRAYQPQHF
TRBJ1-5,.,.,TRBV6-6,TGTGCCAGCACCCTCGACACTCCATCTGGTCCCCAGCATTTT,CASTLDTPSGPQHF
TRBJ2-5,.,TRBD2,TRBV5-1,TGCGCCAGCAGCTCTAGCGGTGGAGAGACCCAGTACTTC,CASSSSGGETQYF
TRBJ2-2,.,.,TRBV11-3,TGTGCCAGCAGCTTCGGAATCCCTGCACCGGGGGAGCTGTTTTTT,CASSFGIPAPGELFF
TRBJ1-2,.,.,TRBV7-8,TGTGCCAGCAGCCCCCAAAGGGTCTCGAGGTGGGGCTACACCTTC,CASSPQRVSRWGYTF
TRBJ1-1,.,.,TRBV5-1,TGCGCCAGCAGCTTGGCGACAGGCCAGAACACTGAAGCTTTCTTT,CASSLATGQNTEAFF
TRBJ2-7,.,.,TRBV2,TGTGCCAGCAGTGGGTTGAACAGGGCCAACGAGCAGTACTTC,CASSGLNRANEQYF
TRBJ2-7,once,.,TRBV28,TGTGCCAGCAGTTTAGTTCAGGGTAGCGGCGAGCAGTACTTC,CASSLVQGSGEQYF
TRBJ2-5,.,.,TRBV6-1,TGTGCCAGCAGTCCTCAGGGGCAAGAGACCCAGTACTTC,CASSPQGQETQYF
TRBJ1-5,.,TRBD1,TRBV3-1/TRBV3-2,TGTGCCAGCAAGGGGACAGGGGAAAATCAGCCCCAGCATTTT,CASKGTGENQPQHF
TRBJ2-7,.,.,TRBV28,TGTGCCAGCAGTCACAGAGGGGTTGGTAGCTCCTACGAGCAGTACTTC,CASSHRGVGSSYEQYF
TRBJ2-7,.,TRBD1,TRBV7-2,TGTGCCAGCAGCTTAGTCTCTTCGCAGGGGGCTTACGAGCAGTACTTC,CASSLVSSQGAYEQYF
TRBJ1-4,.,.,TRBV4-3,TGCGCCAGCAGCCAAGTGCAGTGGGGCGGAGAAAAACTGTTTTTT,CASSQVQWGGEKLFF
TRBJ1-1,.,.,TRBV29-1,TGCAGCGTTGGCAAACTGACGAACACTGAAGCTTTCTTT,CSVGKLTNTEAFF
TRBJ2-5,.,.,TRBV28,TGTGCCAGCAGTTTGTGGGGGACCCAGTACTTC,CASSLWGTQYF
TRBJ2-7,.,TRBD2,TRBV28,TGTGCCAGCGCCCGGGGGGGGCTCGTCTACGAGCAGTACTTC,CASARGGLVYEQYF
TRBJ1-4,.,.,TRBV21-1,TGTGCCAGCATCCCTCGGGACAGTGAGAATGAAAAACTGTTTTTT,CASIPRDSENEKLFF
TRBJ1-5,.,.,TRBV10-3,TGTGCCATCAGGGGGGGGGCAGGTCAGCCCCAGCATTTT,CAIRGGAGQPQHF
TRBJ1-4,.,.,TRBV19,TGTGCCAGTAGTAGCAGGAAAAATGAAAAACTGTTTTTT,CASSSRKNEKLFF
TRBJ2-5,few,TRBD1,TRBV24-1,TGTGCCACCAGTGACTCCGACAGGGGCCAAGAGACCCAGTACTTC,CATSDSDRGQETQYF
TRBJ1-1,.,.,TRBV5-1,TGCGCCAGCAGCTCCGAACGTAGGACACTTGAAGCTTTCTTT,CASSSERRTLEAFF
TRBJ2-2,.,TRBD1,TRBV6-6,TGTGCCAGCAGTTACTCTGGACAGGAGACCGGGGAGCTGTTTTTT,CASSYSGQETGELFF
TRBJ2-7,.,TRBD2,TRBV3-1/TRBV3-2,TGTGCCAGCAGCCTCCAACTGGCGGGGGGCTACGAGCAGTACTTC,CASSLQLAGGYEQYF
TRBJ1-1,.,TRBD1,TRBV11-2,TGTGCCAGCAGCTCACTCACAGGGGGCGCCTCTGAAGCTTTCTTT,CASSSLTGGASEAFF
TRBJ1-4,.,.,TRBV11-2,TGTGCCAGCAGCTCGGTCCGGGAAAAACTGTTTTTT,CASSSVREKLFF
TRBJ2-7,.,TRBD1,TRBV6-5,TGTGCCAGCAGTAGGACAGGGTACGAGCAGTACTTC,CASSRTGYEQYF
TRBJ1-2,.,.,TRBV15,TGTGCCACCAGCAGAGTCGACGGAGGGGCCTATGGCTACACCTTC,CATSRVDGGAYGYTF
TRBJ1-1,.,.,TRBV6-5,TGTGCCAGCAGTTCCCCCGGGCTGAACACTGAAGCTTTCTTT,CASSSPGLNTEAFF
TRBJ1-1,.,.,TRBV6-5,TGTGCCAGCCGGGACGGGAACACTGAAGCTTTCTTT,CASRDGNTEAFF
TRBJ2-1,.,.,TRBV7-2,TGTGCCAGCAGCTTGCATCGATCCGGTGTGGGGAGCAATGAGCAGTTCTTC,CASSLHRSGVGSNEQFF
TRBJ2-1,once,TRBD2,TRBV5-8,TGTGCCAGCAGCTTCAGCGGGAGAAGGGGCGATGAGCAGTTCTTC,CASSFSGRRGDEQFF
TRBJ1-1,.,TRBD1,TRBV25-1,TGTGCCAGCAACCCCGGACAGGCAAGGGGTGAAGCTTTCTTT,CASNPGQARGEAFF
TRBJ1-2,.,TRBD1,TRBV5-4,TGTGCCAGCAGCACCGGACAGGGGGTCGAGGGCTACACCTTC,CASSTGQGVEGYTF
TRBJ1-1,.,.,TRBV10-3,TGTGCCATCAGTGAGGGGCCCCGGGGGACTGAAGCTTTCTTT,CAISEGPRGTEAFF
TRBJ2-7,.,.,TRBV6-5,TGTGCCAGCAGTTACCGGGGCGAGCAGTACTTC,CASSYRGEQYF
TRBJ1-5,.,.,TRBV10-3,TGTGCCATCAGTGAGTCGGGGGGGTTACAGCCCCAGCATTTT,CAISESGGLQPQHF
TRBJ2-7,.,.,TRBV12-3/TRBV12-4,TGTGCCAGCAGCTGGGGCAGGAGTTACGAGCAGTACTTC,CASSWGRSYEQYF
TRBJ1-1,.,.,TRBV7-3,TGTGCCAGCAGCCCGGACGGGACGTCTATGAACACTGAAGCTTTCTTT,CASSPDGTSMNTEAFF
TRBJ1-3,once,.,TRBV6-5,TGTGCCAGCAGCCAAACAGTTTCCTCTGGAAACACCATATATTTT,CASSQTVSSGNTIYF
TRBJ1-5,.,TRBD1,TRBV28,TGTGCCAGCACCCTCCTAGGGACAGGGGTCTTGATTGGGAATCAGCCCCAGCATTTT,CASTLLGTGVLIGNQPQHF
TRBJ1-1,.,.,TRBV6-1,TGTGCCAGCAGTGACCCAAACGGACAGTCGGAGAGCACTGAAGCTTTCTTT,CASSDPNGQSESTEAFF